Sequencing of this TCR beta chain was carried out in a study of monozygotic twins with inflammatory bowel disease. Study findings and constraints: Ultimately, a single strong signal or clonotype associated with IBD was not supported. Healthy co-twins had higher TCRbeta inverse Simpson diversity than their IBD twins. Varying immunosuppressive regimens may have increased patient repertoire variability.

Germline CDR1 DFQATT, CDR2 SNEGSKA (reference sequence). The CDR3 contains 14 residues. Concerning this clonotype itself: Its antigen is unknown.

Via template switching, UMIs carrying a 6-nucleotide sample barcode were introduced. No DNA is given; TCRdb re-called the 5' RACE reads and lists each CDR3 protein once. This listing includes 350,000 to 500,000 distinct CDR3 sequences. This sequence joins TRBV20-1 and TRBJ1-5; TCRdb reports TRBD1, a call that lacks DNA to check it against. Sample: blood. This receptor was taken from a human donor with ulcerative colitis or Crohn's disease, or a healthy co-twin of an affected twin (not recorded which). CDR3 sequence: CSARGWGWSQPQHF.